This section outlines one T cell receptor beta chain sequence together with its context. Primers: 60 Vbeta forward and 13 Jbeta reverse. Libraries were prepared by immunoSEQ multiplex PCR; TCRdb keeps only in-frame clonotypes and omits some of them. The sample holds 150,000 to 200,000 clones, approximately 80% seen once. The data were obtained in a study of cytomegalovirus exposure and HLA in healthy donors. The CDR3 spans 16 residues. In germline, CDR1 is SGHAT, CDR2 FQNNGV. V was trimmed by 0 bases and J by 2 bases, leaving 14 bases between them. This sequence originates from a woman in her thirties in good health and CMV-seronegative. Material: PBMCs. The chain couples TRBV11-2 to TRBJ2-7; weak D call: TRBD2 (5 bases). The CDR3 DNA sequence: TGTGCCAGCAGCTTAGAGTACCAGCGGACCACCTACGAGCAGTACTTC. Protein sequence: CASSLEYQRTTYEQYF. The full variable domain, rest sourced from reference TRBV11-2 and TRBJ2-7, is EAGVAQSPRYKIIEKRQSVAFWCNPISGHATLYWYQQILGQGPKLLIQFQNNGVVDDSQLPKDRFSAERLKGVDSTLKIQPAKLEDSAVYLCASSLEYQRTTYEQYFGPGTRLTVT.